Presented here are 9 T cell receptor beta chains from one specimen sequenced in a study of control samples from healthy donors and cancer patients. Data came from immunoSEQ multiplex PCR; TCRdb stores just in-frame clones and leaves some out. The sample lists 50,000 to 70,000 clones; about 96% were seen once. Sequences were obtained from blood. These receptors were taken from a woman younger than 30 in good health.

The chain employs TRBV11-3 and TRBJ2-1; D is unresolved. Germline assignment: CDR1 SGHNT and CDR2 YENEEA. The CDR3 is 19 residues long. V was clipped by 0 bases and J by 2 bases, with 20 bases between them. The CDR3 sequence is CASSLDGQALSSPYNEQFF. The CDR3 DNA sequence: TGTGCCAGCAGCTTAGATGGGCAGGCTCTTTCGTCTCCCTACAATGAGCAGTTCTTC.

V usage is TRBV11-2 and J usage is TRBJ1-2, with D unresolved. The V end lost 3 bases, the J end lost 4 bases, and 9 bases lay between the germline ends. The CDR3 is 13 residues long. Per the germline V gene, CDR1 is SGHAT and CDR2 is FQNNGV. The CDR3 DNA reads as TGTGCCAGCAGCTTTGGCAGGTCCTATGGCTACACCTTC. This sequence encodes CASSFGRSYGYTF.

The rearrangement joins TRBV24-1 to TRBJ2-5; D uncertain. The length of the CDR3 is 12 residues. V lost 7 bases and J 3 bases, leaving 8 bases between the germline ends. CDR1 and CDR2 (germline): KGHDR, SFDVKD. Written as DNA, the CDR3 is TGTGCCACCAGACGTCAGGAAGAGACCCAGTACTTC. Translation: CATRRQEETQYF.

The V call is TRBV4-1, the J call TRBJ2-1, with D perhaps matching TRBD1 (6 bases). Germline loops: CDR1 MGHRA, CDR2 YSYEKL. The V and J ends lost 1 base and 4 bases respectively, with 17 bases between them. The CDR3 is 17 amino acids. CDR3 sequence: CASSQGTSGHFYNEQFF. CDR3 nucleotide sequence: TGCGCCAGCAGCCAAGGAACTTCGGGACACTTTTACAATGAGCAGTTCTTC.

The V and J genes are TRBV30 and TRBJ1-4; D gene unclear. Germline CDR1 GTSNPN, CDR2 SVGIG (reference sequence). There are 14 residues in the CDR3. V was shortened by 1 base and J by 8 bases, with 14 bases between the two germline ends. Here the CDR3 reads CAWSEGRAGEKLFF. CDR3 nucleotides: TGTGCCTGGAGTGAAGGGAGGGCTGGGGAAAAACTGTTTTTT.

This clone was recorded only once. This chain links TRBV28 with TRBJ1-2; D ambiguous. The CDR3 loop spans 13 amino acids. Germline lookup yields CDR1 MDHEN and CDR2 SYDVKM. Trimming shortened V by 7 bases and J by 3 bases, and 12 bases separated the two germline ends. CDR3 protein: CASTTPLDYGYTF. The CDR3 DNA sequence: TGTGCCAGCACCACCCCACTGGACTATGGCTACACCTTC.

CDR3 protein: CSDTDRGRTEAFF. The CDR3 DNA is TGCAGCGACACGGACAGGGGTAGAACTGAAGCTTTCTTT. The rearrangement uses TRBV29-1 and TRBJ1-1; 9 nucleotides agree with TRBD1. The CDR3 extends over 13 amino acids. J lost 5 bases, V lost 7 bases, and 8 bases had no gene match. Germline V lookup: CDR1 SQVTM, CDR2 ANQGSEA.

This chain uses TRBV14 with TRBJ1-6; D remains ambiguous. The V gene lost 1 base and the J gene lost 2 bases, with 9 bases spanning the gap. Germline CDR1 is SGHDN and CDR2 is FVKESK. CDR3 length: 16 amino acids. The CDR3: CASSQGAGAYNSPLHF. The CDR3 coding sequence is TGTGCCAGCAGCCAAGGCGCGGGAGCCTATAATTCACCCCTCCACTTT.

This chain uses TRBV6-5 with TRBJ2-3; the match to TRBD2 covers 7 bases. The CDR3 runs to 15 residues. Looked up from germline, CDR1 is MNHEY and CDR2 is SVGAGI. J was trimmed by 5 bases and V by 2 bases; bases with no gene match: 7. The CDR3 DNA reads as TGTGCCAGCAGTTACGGGGGGGGAGGACGAGATACGCAGTATTTT. Translation: CASSYGGGGRDTQYF.